This entry lists 6 T cell receptor beta chains sequenced from one sample in a study of T cells after yellow fever vaccination. Each CDR3 protein gets one entry after TCRdb re-called the 5' RACE reads with MiXCR. The sample yields approximately 600,000 distinct CDR3 sequences, around 12% seen once. The input for sequencing was PBMCs, taken on the day of the yellow fever booster vaccination. The receptors originated from a man aged 30-40 years who received the YFV17D yellow fever vaccine.

This clonotype occurred a few times. This chain links TRBV5-6 with TRBJ2-7; D possibly corresponds to TRBD2 (6 bases). The length of the CDR3 is 15 residues. Trimming took 5 bases from V and 6 from J, leaving 21 bases between them. Germline assignment: CDR1 SGHDT and CDR2 YYEEEE. CDR3 in amino acids: CASSYSGLSYGEQYF. In nucleotides, the CDR3 is TGTGCCAGCAGTTATTCGGGACTTTCGTACGGCGAGCAGTACTTC.

The chain recombines TRBV19 with TRBJ2-2; D might be TRBD2 (6 bases). V was pared by 0 bases and J by 0 bases, with 11 bases between. CDR1 is LNHDA and CDR2 is SQIVND in the germline V gene (reference sequence). This CDR3 has 17 residues. CDR3: CASSIEVGGPNTGELFF. Here the CDR3 DNA reads TGTGCCAGTAGTATAGAAGTGGGAGGTCCGAACACCGGGGAGCTGTTTTTT.

This clonotype was detected ten times or more. The CDR3 DNA reads TGCGCCAGTTCACTCTCCAACTACGAGCAGTACTTC. Amino acid sequence: CASSLSNYEQYF. The chain joins TRBV5-1 to TRBJ2-7; D not resolved. Trimming left V 8 bases short and J 3 bases short, with 12 bases between. The germline gives CDR1 SGHRS, CDR2 YFSETQ. This CDR3 contains 12 residues.

This clonotype was seen a single time. The chain joins TRBV7-9 to TRBJ2-5; D might be TRBD2 (5 bases). V lost 2 bases and J lost 2, with 6 bases in between. The CDR3 spans 13 residues. CDR1 is SEHNR, CDR2 FQNEAQ, per germline (reference sequence). The CDR3 nucleotides are TGTGCCAGCAGCTTAATAGCGCAAGAGACCCAGTACTTC. This gives the protein CASSLIAQETQYF. The full variable domain, in which reference TRBV7-9 and TRBJ2-5 provide the parts outside the CDR3, is DTGVSQNPRHKITKRGQNVTFRCDPISEHNRLYWYRQTLGQGPEFLTYFQNEAQLEKSRLLSDRFSAERPKGSFSTLEIQRTEQGDSAMYLCASSLIAQETQYFGPGTRLLVL.

This chain uses TRBV3-1 with TRBJ2-6; D is unclear. Between the trimmed V and J ends, which lost 8 bases and 6 bases, there was a span of 17 bases. Germline V gene lookup returns CDR1 LGHDT and CDR2 YNNKEL (reference sequence). CDR3 length: 15 amino acids. The CDR3 region has the DNA TGTGCCAGCTGCCCCCTATTATCTACGGCCAACGTCCTGACTTTC. It specifies CASCPLLSTANVLTF.

This clonotype appeared a few times. This sequence joins TRBV19 and TRBJ2-6; D is uncertain. This CDR3 is built from 15 residues. V lost 4 bases and J lost 0, with 7 bases in between. The germline CDR1 and CDR2 sequences are LNHDA and SQIVND (reference sequence). The CDR3 reads CASSTGFSGANVLTF. Written as DNA, the CDR3 is TGTGCCAGTAGTACAGGCTTCTCTGGGGCCAACGTCCTGACTTTC.